This is a list of T cell receptor beta chains from one sample in a study of cytomegalovirus exposure and HLA in healthy donors. Measured with immunoSEQ multiplex PCR; TCRdb has only the in-frame clones, and not every one. The data show 150,000 to 200,000 clones, roughly 80% seen once. The sample comprised PBMCs. These receptors all come from a male donor in good health and CMV-seronegative. Each CDR3 is given with its conserved first and last residue. Each record gives: D gene, J gene, V gene, CDR3 protein. The D gene is left open where the match is weak.

>.|TRBJ2-5|TRBV10-2
CASSRDFQETQYF
>.|TRBJ2-4|TRBV5-6
CASSPSAGAKNIQYF
>.|TRBJ2-5|TRBV7-2
CASSLVPGFQETQYF
>TRBD2|TRBJ2-2|TRBV4-3
CASSQALLGGGGNTGELFF
>.|TRBJ1-4|TRBV16
CASSQSGGVGGEKLFF
>TRBD1|TRBJ1-4|TRBV23-1
CASRLGQGGVTNEKLFF
>.|TRBJ1-5|TRBV6-1
CASSGGSQVEPQHF
>TRBD1|TRBJ2-1|TRBV7-3
CASSQTGQGLDEQFF
>.|TRBJ2-5|TRBV7-6
CASSLPNQETQYF
>TRBD2|TRBJ2-7|TRBV27
CASSFGGTSVSEQYF
>TRBD1|TRBJ2-2|TRBV5-5
CASSTGPNTGELFF
>TRBD1|TRBJ2-1|TRBV30
CAWSGGQAFNEQFF
>.|TRBJ2-5|TRBV5-1
CASSVSNGGETQYF
>.|TRBJ2-3|TRBV7-9
CASSRGTASTDTQYF
>.|TRBJ2-3|TRBV7-9
CASSSNLAPGDTQYF
>TRBD2|TRBJ2-7|TRBV5-4
CASSIPSGSESYEQYF
>.|TRBJ2-6|TRBV5-1
CASSWGPGANVLTF
>TRBD2|TRBJ2-7|TRBV6-5
CASSYEGGRSYEQYF
>.|TRBJ2-5|TRBV6-6
CASSLPQETQYF
>TRBD2|TRBJ2-5|TRBV12-5
CASGQGTSGAETQYF
>.|TRBJ1-2|TRBV30
CAWSVRRNYGYTF
>TRBD2|TRBJ2-7|TRBV10-3
CAITANAGLRVYEQYF
>.|TRBJ1-2|TRBV5-1
CASSLTSNYGYTF
>TRBD1|TRBJ2-5|TRBV4-1
CASSQGGQGGRETQYF
>TRBD2|TRBJ2-2|TRBV19
CASSSSRGGYNTGELFF
>.|TRBJ2-4|TRBV19
CASSWGDLAKNIQYF
>TRBD2|TRBJ2-7|TRBV6-5
CASSYRGLAGGSEQYF
>TRBD1|TRBJ2-7|TRBV7-2
CASSLSGGRTNYEQYF
>TRBD1|TRBJ1-1|TRBV7-9
CASSLPTGGITEAFF
>TRBD1|TRBJ2-7|TRBV9
CASSAGGQYF
>TRBD1|TRBJ2-3|TRBV12-5
CASGRDRVMADTQYF
>.|TRBJ2-7|TRBV5-1
CASSAGVGGYEQYF
>TRBD2|TRBJ2-7|TRBV7-3
CASTLTGLAGGSVSYEQYF
>TRBD1|TRBJ1-2|TRBV6-5
CASSYSTGFKFRPYTF
>.|TRBJ1-1|TRBV5-6
CASSLRGGPTEAFF
>.|TRBJ2-7|TRBV6-5
CASSYHPTAGEQYF
>TRBD1|TRBJ2-5|TRBV15
CATSRDQGAYETQYF
>TRBD2|TRBJ2-7|TRBV13
CASSQTSGPLSYEQYF
>TRBD2|TRBJ2-3|TRBV5-8
CASRLTGTRLDTQYF
>.|TRBJ2-2|TRBV4-3
CASSQRTGTNTGELFF
>.|TRBJ1-1|TRBV7-2
CASRRERGTEAFF
>.|TRBJ2-5|TRBV5-4
CASSLGPGELETQYF
>.|TRBJ2-7|TRBV7-9
CASALAYEQYF
>TRBD1|TRBJ2-4|TRBV7-9
CASSLNRGSKNIQYF
>.|TRBJ1-4|TRBV4-2
CASSQGLLEGPNEKLFF